The clone carrying this T cell receptor (beta chain) was picked up a small number of times. Its antigen is undetermined. Germline V CDR1 and CDR2: MDHEN, SYDVKM. CDR3 length: 13 amino acids. V was shortened by 7 bases and J by 0 bases, with 9 bases between the two germline ends. This sample is drawn from a study of T-cell reconstitution after alpha-beta-depleted transplantation in children. Findings of the study overall: T-cell counts and diversity at one year following transplant were attributed mainly to newly produced T cells. Diversity of TCRbeta at day 60 was high in some patients, arising from surviving recipient T cells and thymic progenitors. Several hundred expanded graft clones reportedly were the source of alpha-beta T cells about two months after transplant.

TCRbeta library construction was performed incorporating unique molecular identifiers. MiXCR, applied by TCRdb to the PCR reads, yields one record per CDR3 protein. The sample carries fewer than 750,000 distinct CDR3 sequences, approximately 22% recorded once. This chain uses TRBV28 with TRBJ1-1, with D uncertain. Source: PBMCs, mostly from graft donor cells, taken 360 days after TCRalphabeta/CD19-depleted stem cell transplant. The receptor was isolated from a boy younger than two who had a stem cell transplant for acute myeloid leukemia, so the T cells may come from the graft donor. CDR3 DNA sequence: TGTGCCAGCATGGGATTCATGAACACTGAAGCTTTCTTT. It specifies CASMGFMNTEAFF. The entire variable domain, with the rest obtained from reference TRBV28 and TRBJ1-1, is as follows: DVKVTQSSRYLVKRTGEKVFLECVQDMDHENMFWYRQDPGLGLRLIYFSYDVKMKEKGDIPEGYSVSREKKERFSLILESASTNQTSMYLCASMGFMNTEAFFGQGTRLTVV.